The source of this T cell receptor (beta chain) is a study of blood T cell repertoires in COVID-19. Trimming at V came to 6 bases and at J to 7 bases, leaving 16 bases not matched to a gene. Germline CDR1 reads SGDLS; CDR2 reads YYNGEE. This CDR3 has 17 residues. Profiled with immunoSEQ multiplex PCR; TCRdb holds only in-frame clones, not every one. The sample has over 200,000 clones, roughly 80% seen once. The sequencing input was peripheral blood. This receptor was obtained from a human donor in a cohort sampled during active COVID-19. The J gene is TRBJ2-1, the V gene TRBV9; 10 bases agree with TRBD2. The CDR3 sequence is CASILTGSGRAGNEQFF. Written as DNA, the CDR3 is TGTGCCAGCATCCTGACCGGGAGCGGGAGGGCCGGGAATGAGCAGTTCTTC.